This T cell receptor beta chain was captured in a study of blood T cell repertoires in COVID-19 (dated by TCRdb to between 2020 and 2021). Regarding the research as a whole: The collaborator samples originated in the United States, Italy and Spain and spanned the acute and convalescent phases of COVID-19. Subjects who had been exposed to COVID-19, were actively infected with it, or had recovered from it provided the deeply sampled blood TCRbeta repertoires that made up the dataset. A de-identified subject ID, COVID-19 status, age in years and sex were almost always included in the sample metadata. HLA class I and class II types, where available, came from metadata supplied by the sample provider rather than from assay-based typing. The samples were drawn from the first 160 participants of the ongoing ImmuneRACE study and from more than 1,000 subjects provided by 6 global collaborators. The prospective study material was composed of cDNA or gDNA derived from T cells, B-cell-depleted T cells, or PBMCs. A freely available public database, intended as a resource for researchers studying the immune response to SARS-CoV-2, is where the repertoires were released.

CDR1 SGHRS and CDR2 YFSETQ are derived from the germline V gene. V is shortened by 0 bases, J by 5 bases, and the region joining them spans 15 bases. Counted from cysteine to phenylalanine, this CDR3 has 15 amino acids. CDR3 DNA is the only sequence kept; it has 45 bases, read in frame from the first base. Regarding this clone: Its binding antigen is unknown. No base quality values were provided; no much bigger clone lies one nucleotide off.

At one collaborating source in Seattle, patients were enrolled during active infection and were followed longitudinally through the course of disease. Collaborating institutions collected whole blood in K2EDTA tubes following their own protocols. For TCRbeta analysis, collaborators shipped samples as frozen whole blood, isolated PBMCs, or DNA extracted from either of those sample types. The investigation overall reported the following: The quantity of clinical and demographic metadata differed by source and by participant and was supplied without curation.

TCRbeta CDR3 regions were amplified from genomic DNA using the immunoSEQ Assay, a bias-controlled multiplex PCR. The paper's data handling went like this. Nucleated cell counts per sample were estimated from amplification of reference gene primers within the assay. Sequence reads were collapsed and filtered to measure the absolute abundance of every unique TCRbeta CDR3 rearrangement. For each sample, productive Simpson clonality was calculated as the square root of Simpson's diversity index over productive rearrangements. Entries here come from immuneACCESS through TCRdb and include only in-frame sequences with V and J called. Some clones fail to appear in such tables; in the studies checked, an unresolved V gene covers under half of the shortfall, and the cause of the remainder is unknown. V, J and clone size reflect that table, while D and trimming were determined from the DNA. In all, the sample holds under 250,000 clones, and approximately 78% of those were seen once. The top ten constitute approximately 5.2% of the sample.

The chain links TRBV5-1 with TRBJ2-7; no confident D gene assignment can be made. The sample consisted of peripheral blood. The sequence derives from a woman between 70 and 85 years old with COVID-19, enrolled during active disease. CDR3 loop: CASSLATLPTHEQYF. The DNA reads as follows: TGCGCCAGCAGCTTGGCAACTCTTCCCACCCACGAGCAGTACTTC. The full variable domain, with segments outside the CDR3 supplied by the reference TRBV5-1 and TRBJ2-7 proteins, appears as KAGVTQTPRYLIKTRGQQVTLSCSPISGHRSVSWYQQTPGQGLQFLFEYFSETQRNKGNFPGRFSGRQFSNSRSEMNVSTLELGDSALYLCASSLATLPTHEQYFGPGTRLTVT.